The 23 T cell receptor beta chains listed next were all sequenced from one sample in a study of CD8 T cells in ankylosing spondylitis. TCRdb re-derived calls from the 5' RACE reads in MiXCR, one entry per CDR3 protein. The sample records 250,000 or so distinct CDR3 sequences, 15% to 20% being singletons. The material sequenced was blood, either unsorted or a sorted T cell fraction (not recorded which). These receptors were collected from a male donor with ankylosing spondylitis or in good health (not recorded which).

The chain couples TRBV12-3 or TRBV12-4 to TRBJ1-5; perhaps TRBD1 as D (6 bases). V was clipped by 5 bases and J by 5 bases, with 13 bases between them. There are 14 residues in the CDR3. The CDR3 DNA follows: TGTGCCAGCAGTCCCGGACAGCAGGATCAGCCCCAGCATTTT. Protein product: CASSPGQQDQPQHF.

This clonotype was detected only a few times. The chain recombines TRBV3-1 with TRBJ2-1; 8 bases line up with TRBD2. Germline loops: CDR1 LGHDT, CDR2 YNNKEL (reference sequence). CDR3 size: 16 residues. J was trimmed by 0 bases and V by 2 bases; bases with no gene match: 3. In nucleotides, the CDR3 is TGTGCCAGCAGCCAATTGAGCGGGGGCTCCTACAATGAGCAGTTCTTC. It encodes CASSQLSGGSYNEQFF.

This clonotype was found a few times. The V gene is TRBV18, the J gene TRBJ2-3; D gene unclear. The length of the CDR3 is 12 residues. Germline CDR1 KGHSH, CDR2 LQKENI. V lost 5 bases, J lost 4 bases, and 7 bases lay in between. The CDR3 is CASSGVADTQYF. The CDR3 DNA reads TGTGCCAGCTCAGGGGTTGCAGATACGCAGTATTTT.

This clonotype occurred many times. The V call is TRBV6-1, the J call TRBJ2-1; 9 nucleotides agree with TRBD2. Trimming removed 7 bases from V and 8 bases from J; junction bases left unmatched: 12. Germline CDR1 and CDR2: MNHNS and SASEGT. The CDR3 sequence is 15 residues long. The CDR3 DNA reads TGTGCCAGCAAGCCAATGGCTAGCGGGAACCATGAGCAGTTCTTC. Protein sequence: CASKPMASGNHEQFF.

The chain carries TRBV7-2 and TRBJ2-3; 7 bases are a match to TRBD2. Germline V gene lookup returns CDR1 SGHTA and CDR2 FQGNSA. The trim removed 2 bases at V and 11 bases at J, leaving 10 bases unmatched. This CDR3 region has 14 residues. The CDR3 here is CASSLMAGDDRQYF. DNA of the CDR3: TGTGCCAGCAGCTTAATGGCGGGAGATGACAGGCAGTATTTT.

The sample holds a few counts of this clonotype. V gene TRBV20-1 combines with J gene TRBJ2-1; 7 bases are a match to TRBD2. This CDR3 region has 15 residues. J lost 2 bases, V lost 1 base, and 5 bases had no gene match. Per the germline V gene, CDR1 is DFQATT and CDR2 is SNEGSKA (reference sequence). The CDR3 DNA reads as TGCAGTGCTAGAGGGTTCCGGGAGGCCTACAATGAGCAGTTCTTC. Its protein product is CSARGFREAYNEQFF.

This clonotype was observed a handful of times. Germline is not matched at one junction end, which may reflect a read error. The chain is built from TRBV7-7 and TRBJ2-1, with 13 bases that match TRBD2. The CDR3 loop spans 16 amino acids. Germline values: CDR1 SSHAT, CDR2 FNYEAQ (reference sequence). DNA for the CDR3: TGTGCTAGCAGCCCGCCGGGACTAGCGGGAATCGATGAGCAGTTCTTC. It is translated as CASSPPGLAGIDEQFF. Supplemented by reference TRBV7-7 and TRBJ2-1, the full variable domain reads GAGVSQSPRYKVTKRGQDVTLRCDPISSHATLYWYQQALGQGPEFLTYFNYEAQPDKSGLPSDRFSAERPEGSISTLTIQRTEQRDSAMYRCASSPPGLAGIDEQFFGPGTRLTVL.

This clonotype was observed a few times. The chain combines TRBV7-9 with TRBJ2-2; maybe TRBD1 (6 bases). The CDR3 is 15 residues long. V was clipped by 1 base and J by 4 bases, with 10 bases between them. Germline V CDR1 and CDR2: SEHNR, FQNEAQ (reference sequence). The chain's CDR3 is CASSLGTALTGELFF. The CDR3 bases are TGTGCCAGCAGCTTAGGGACAGCACTCACCGGGGAGCTGTTTTTT.

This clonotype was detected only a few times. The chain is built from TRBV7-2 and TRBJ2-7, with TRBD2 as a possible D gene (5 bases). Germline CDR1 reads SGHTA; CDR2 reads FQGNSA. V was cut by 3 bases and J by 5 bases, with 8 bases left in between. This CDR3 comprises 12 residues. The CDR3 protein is CASSLGAHEQYF. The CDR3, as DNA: TGTGCCAGCAGCTTGGGAGCCCACGAGCAGTACTTC. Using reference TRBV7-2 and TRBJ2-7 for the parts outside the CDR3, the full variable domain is GAGVSQSPSNKVTEKGKDVELRCDPISGHTALYWYRQSLGQGLEFLIYFQGNSAPDKSGLPSDRFSAERTGGSVSTLTIQRTQQEDSAVYLCASSLGAHEQYFGPGTRLTVT.

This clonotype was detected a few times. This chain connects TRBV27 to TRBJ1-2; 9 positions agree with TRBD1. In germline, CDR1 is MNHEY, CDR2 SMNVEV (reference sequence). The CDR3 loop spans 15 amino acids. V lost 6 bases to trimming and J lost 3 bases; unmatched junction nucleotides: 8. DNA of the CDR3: TGTGCCAGCAGCCTCCGACAGGGGGTTTACTATGGCTACACCTTC. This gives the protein CASSLRQGVYYGYTF.

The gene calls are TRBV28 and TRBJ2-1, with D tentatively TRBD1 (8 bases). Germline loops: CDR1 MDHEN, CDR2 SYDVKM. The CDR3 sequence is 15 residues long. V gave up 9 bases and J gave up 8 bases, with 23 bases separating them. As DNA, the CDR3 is TGTGCCAGTCGGGAAACAGGGGGGGAGCAGGATGAGCAGTTCTTC. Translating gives CASRETGGEQDEQFF.

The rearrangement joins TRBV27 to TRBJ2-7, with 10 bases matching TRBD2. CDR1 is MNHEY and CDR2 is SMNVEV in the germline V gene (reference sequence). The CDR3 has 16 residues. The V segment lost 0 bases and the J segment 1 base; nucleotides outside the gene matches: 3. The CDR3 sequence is CASSLSVTSGSYEQYF. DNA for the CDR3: TGTGCCAGCAGTTTATCGGTGACTAGCGGGTCCTACGAGCAGTACTTC.

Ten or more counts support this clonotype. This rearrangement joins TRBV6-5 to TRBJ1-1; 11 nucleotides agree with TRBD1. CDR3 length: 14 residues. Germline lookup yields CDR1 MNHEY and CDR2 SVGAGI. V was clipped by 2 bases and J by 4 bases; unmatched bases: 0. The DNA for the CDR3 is TGTGCCAGCAGTTACGGGACAGGGGGCACTGAAGCTTTCTTT. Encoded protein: CASSYGTGGTEAFF.

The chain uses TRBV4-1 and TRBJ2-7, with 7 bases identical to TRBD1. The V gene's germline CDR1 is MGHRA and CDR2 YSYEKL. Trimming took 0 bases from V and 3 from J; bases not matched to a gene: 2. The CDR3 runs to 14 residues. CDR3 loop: CASSQETGYYEQYF. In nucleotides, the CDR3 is TGCGCCAGCAGCCAAGAGACAGGGTACTACGAGCAGTACTTC.

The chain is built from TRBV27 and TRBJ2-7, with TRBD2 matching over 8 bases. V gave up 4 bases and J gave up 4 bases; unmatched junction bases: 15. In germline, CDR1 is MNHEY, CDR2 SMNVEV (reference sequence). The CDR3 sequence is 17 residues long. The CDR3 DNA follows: TGTGCCAGCAGTTCGCCGGGGGGGCGGGAAAAGGGTTACGAGCAGTACTTC. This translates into CASSSPGGREKGYEQYF.

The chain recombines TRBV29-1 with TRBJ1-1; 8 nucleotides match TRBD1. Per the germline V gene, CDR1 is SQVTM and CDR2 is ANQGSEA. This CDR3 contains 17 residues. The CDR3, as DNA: TGCAGTGCCCGGTTTGCAGGGCAGGGGGCCCCGAACACTGAAGCTTTCTTT. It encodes CSARFAGQGAPNTEAFF. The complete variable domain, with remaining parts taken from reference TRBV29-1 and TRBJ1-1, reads SAVISQKPSRDICQRGTSLTIQCQVDSQVTMMFWYRQQPGQSLTLIATANQGSEATYESGFVIDKFPISRPNLTFSTLTVSNMSPEDSSIYLCSARFAGQGAPNTEAFFGQGTRLTVV.

The CDR3 region has the DNA TGTGCCAGCAGCTTAGCGTCGGACAGCTACGAGCAGTACTTC. Translating gives CASSLASDSYEQYF. The gene calls are TRBV7-6 and TRBJ2-7, with D perhaps TRBD1 (6 bases). Germline assignment: CDR1 SGHVS and CDR2 FNYEAQ. The CDR3 length is 14 residues. V was pared by 0 bases and J by 3 bases, with 9 bases between.

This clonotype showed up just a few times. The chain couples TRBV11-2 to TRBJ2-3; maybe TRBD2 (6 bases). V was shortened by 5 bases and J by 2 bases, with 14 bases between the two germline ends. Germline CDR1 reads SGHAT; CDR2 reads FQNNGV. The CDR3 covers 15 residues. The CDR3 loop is CASSRTGTLTDTQYF. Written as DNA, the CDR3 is TGTGCCAGCAGCCGGACCGGGACTCTCACAGATACGCAGTATTTT.

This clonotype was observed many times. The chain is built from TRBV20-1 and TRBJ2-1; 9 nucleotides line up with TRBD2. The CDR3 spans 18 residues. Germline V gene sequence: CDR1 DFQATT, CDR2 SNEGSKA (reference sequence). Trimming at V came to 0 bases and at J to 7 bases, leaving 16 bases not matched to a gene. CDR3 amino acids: CSARDGESSGSVRNEQFF. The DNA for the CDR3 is TGCAGTGCTAGAGATGGGGAAAGTAGCGGGAGCGTCAGGAATGAGCAGTTCTTC.

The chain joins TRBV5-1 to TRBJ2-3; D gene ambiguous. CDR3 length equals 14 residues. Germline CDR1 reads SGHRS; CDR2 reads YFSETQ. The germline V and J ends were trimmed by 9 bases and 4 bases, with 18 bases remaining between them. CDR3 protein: CATQELPGADTQYF. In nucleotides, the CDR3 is TGCGCCACCCAAGAGCTGCCCGGTGCAGATACGCAGTATTTT.

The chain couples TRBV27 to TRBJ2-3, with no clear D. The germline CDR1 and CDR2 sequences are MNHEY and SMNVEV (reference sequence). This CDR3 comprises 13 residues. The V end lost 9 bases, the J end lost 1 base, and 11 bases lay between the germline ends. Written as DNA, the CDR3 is TGTGCCAGTACTTCGTTAGGCACAGATACGCAGTATTTT. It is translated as CASTSLGTDTQYF.

The DNA of the CDR3 is TGTGCCAGCAGCTTAGCGGTAGCGGGTCAGCAGTTCTTC. Its protein product is CASSLAVAGQQFF. J is TRBJ2-1 and V is TRBV7-6, with TRBD2 identical over 7 bases. The CDR3 length is 13 residues. CDR1 and CDR2 from the germline V gene are SGHVS and FNYEAQ. V lost 0 bases to trimming and J lost 11 bases; unmatched junction nucleotides: 4.

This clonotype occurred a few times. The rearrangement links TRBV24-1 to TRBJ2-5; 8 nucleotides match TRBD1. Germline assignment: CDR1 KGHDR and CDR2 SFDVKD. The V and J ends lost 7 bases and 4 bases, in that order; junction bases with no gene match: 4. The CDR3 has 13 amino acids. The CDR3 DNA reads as TGTGCCACCAGAGCGACAGGGGCAGAGACCCAGTACTTC. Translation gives CATRATGAETQYF.